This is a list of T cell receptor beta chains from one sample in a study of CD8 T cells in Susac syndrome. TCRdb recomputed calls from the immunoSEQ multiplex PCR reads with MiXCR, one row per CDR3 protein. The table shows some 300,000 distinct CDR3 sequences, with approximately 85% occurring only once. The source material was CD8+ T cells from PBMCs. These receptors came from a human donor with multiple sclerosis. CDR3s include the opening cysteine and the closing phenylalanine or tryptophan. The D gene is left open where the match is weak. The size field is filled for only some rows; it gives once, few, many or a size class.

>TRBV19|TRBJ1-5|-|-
CASSIIGGIDQPQHF
TGTGCCAGTAGTATAATTGGGGGTATCGATCAGCCCCAGCATTTT
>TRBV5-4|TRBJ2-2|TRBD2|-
CASSLSGEGTGELFF
TGTGCCAGCAGCTTGTCTGGGGAGGGGACCGGGGAGCTGTTTTTT
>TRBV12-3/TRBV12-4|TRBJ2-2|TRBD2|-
CASRLAGGHGELFF
TGTGCCAGCCGACTAGCGGGAGGGCACGGGGAGCTGTTTTTT
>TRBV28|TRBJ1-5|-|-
CASCYRDNQPQHF
TGTGCCAGCTGTTACAGGGACAATCAGCCCCAGCATTTT
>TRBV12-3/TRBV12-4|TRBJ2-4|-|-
CASSFVGQIAKNIQYF
TGTGCCAGCAGTTTCGTCGGACAGATAGCCAAAAACATTCAGTACTTC
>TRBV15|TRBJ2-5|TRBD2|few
CATSSPMGLAEETQYF
TGTGCCACCAGCAGCCCTATGGGACTAGCGGAAGAGACCCAGTACTTC
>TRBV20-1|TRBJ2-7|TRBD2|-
CSAIGTSGREDEQYF
TGCAGTGCTATCGGGACTAGCGGGAGGGAAGACGAGCAGTACTTC
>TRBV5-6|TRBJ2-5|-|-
CASSPQGGWRETQYF
TGTGCCAGCAGCCCACAAGGGGGGTGGCGGGAGACCCAGTACTTC
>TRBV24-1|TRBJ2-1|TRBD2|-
CATSGSVLAGANEQFF
TGTGCCACCAGTGGGAGCGTGCTAGCGGGGGCCAATGAGCAGTTCTTC
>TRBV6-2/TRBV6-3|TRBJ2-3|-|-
CASSPPIEADTQYF
TGTGCCAGCAGCCCCCCCATTGAAGCAGATACGCAGTATTTT
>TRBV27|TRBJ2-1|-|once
CASSWGPSNEQFF
TGTGCCAGCAGTTGGGGACCCTCTAATGAGCAGTTCTTC
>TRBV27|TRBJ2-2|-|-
CASSLGRSTGELFF
TGTGCCAGCAGTTTAGGACGGAGCACCGGGGAGCTGTTTTTT
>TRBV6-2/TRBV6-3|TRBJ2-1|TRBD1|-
CASSYRDRDEQFF
TGTGCCAGCAGTTACCGGGACAGGGATGAGCAGTTCTTC
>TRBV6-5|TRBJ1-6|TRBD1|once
CASSTTGRNSPLHF
TGTGCCAGCAGTACGACAGGGCGCAATTCACCCCTCCACTTT
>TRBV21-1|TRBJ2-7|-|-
CASSNQFRQGYEQYF
TGTGCCAGCAGCAACCAGTTCAGGCAGGGCTACGAGCAGTACTTC
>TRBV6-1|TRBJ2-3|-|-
CASRRISGFGTDTQYF
TGTGCCAGCAGACGAATTAGCGGATTTGGCACAGATACGCAGTATTTT
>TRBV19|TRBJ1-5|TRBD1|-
CASSIQDRAGNQPQHF
TGTGCCAGTAGTATCCAAGACAGGGCAGGCAATCAGCCCCAGCATTTT
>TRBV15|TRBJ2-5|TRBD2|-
CATSTQAPSGREEETQYF
TGTGCCACCAGCACCCAAGCACCTAGCGGGAGAGAAGAAGAGACCCAGTACTTC
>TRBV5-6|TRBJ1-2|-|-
CASTPGPSRAIANYGYTF
TGTGCCAGCACCCCTGGTCCTTCCCGGGCCATAGCTAACTATGGCTACACCTTC
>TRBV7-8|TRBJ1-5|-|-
CASSLGGLDQPQHF
TGTGCCAGCAGCTTAGGCGGATTAGATCAGCCCCAGCATTTT
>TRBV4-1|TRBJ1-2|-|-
CASSQGYRVPSIYGYTF
TGCGCCAGCAGCCAGGGGTACAGGGTACCTTCGATCTATGGCTACACCTTC
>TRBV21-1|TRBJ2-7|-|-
CASDRRRRGSSYEQYF
TGTGCCAGCGACCGAAGGCGTCGTGGGAGCTCCTACGAGCAGTACTTC
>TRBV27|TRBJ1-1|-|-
CASSGGAWGGTEAFF
TGTGCCAGCAGTGGAGGGGCCTGGGGGGGCACTGAAGCTTTCTTT
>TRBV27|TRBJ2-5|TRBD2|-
CASSPETSGRAWETQYF
TGTGCCAGCAGTCCCGAAACTAGCGGGAGGGCCTGGGAGACCCAGTACTTC
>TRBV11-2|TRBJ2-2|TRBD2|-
CASSLGTRRYTGELFF
TGTGCCAGCAGCTTAGGGACTAGAAGGTACACCGGGGAGCTGTTTTTT
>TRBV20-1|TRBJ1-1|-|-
CSARSGEKGDTEAFF
TGCAGTGCTAGGTCAGGGGAAAAAGGGGACACTGAAGCTTTCTTT
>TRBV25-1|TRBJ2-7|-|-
CASSDGAGTYEQYF
TGTGCCAGCAGTGATGGGGCGGGAACCTACGAGCAGTACTTC
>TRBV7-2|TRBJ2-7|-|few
CASSLDSKIEQYF
TGTGCCAGCAGCTTAGATTCCAAGATAGAGCAGTACTTC
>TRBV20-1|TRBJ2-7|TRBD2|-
CSASGGRLAGTIYEQYF
TGCAGTGCTTCCGGAGGGCGGCTAGCGGGGACCATCTACGAGCAGTACTTC
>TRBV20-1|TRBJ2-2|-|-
CSAVGGRGTGELFF
TGCAGTGCTGTAGGGGGAAGAGGAACCGGGGAGCTGTTTTTT
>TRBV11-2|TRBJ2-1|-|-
CASSPNPIPSHNEQFF
TGTGCCAGCAGTCCTAACCCCATCCCCTCACACAATGAGCAGTTCTTC
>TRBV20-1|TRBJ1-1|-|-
CSATREIRGVDTEAFF
TGCAGTGCTACCCGAGAGATACGGGGGGTGGACACTGAAGCTTTCTTT
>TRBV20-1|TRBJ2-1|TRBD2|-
CSASSSGRASEQFF
TGCAGTGCTAGCTCTAGCGGGAGGGCCTCTGAGCAGTTCTTC
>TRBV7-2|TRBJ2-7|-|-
CASSPGGQGGYEQYF
TGTGCCAGCAGCCCGGGGGGGCAGGGGGGCTACGAGCAGTACTTC
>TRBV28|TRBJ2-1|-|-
CASNLRTGSYNEQFF
TGTGCCAGCAACCTCAGGACGGGCTCCTACAATGAGCAGTTCTTC
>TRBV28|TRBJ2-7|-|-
CASSLDINYEQYF
TGTGCCAGCAGTTTGGATATCAACTACGAGCAGTACTTC
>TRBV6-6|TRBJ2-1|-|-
CATGSSYNEQFF
TGTGCCACCGGGAGCTCCTACAATGAGCAGTTCTTC
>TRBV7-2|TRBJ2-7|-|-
CASSLVTSAEQYF
TGTGCCAGCAGCTTAGTGACTAGTGCCGAGCAGTACTTC
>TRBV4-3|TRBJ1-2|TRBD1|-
CASSQDVDREINYGYTF
TGCGCCAGCAGCCAAGATGTTGACAGGGAGATTAACTATGGCTACACCTTC
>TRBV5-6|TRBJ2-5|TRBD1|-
CASSLFLQGSYQETQYF
TGTGCCAGCAGCTTGTTTTTACAGGGGTCTTACCAAGAGACCCAGTACTTC
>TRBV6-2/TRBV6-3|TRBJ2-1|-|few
CASSYGNEQFF
TGTGCCAGCAGTTACGGGAATGAGCAGTTCTTC
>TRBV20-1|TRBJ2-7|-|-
CSARRGRGLTYEQYF
TGCAGTGCCCGCCGGGGCAGGGGTTTAACCTACGAGCAGTACTTC
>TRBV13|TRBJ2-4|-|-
CASSQQNIQYF
TGTGCCAGCAGCCAACAAAACATTCAGTACTTC
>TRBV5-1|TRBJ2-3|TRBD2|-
CASSLKTSVSTDTQYF
TGCGCCAGCAGCTTAAAGACTAGCGTGAGCACAGATACGCAGTATTTT